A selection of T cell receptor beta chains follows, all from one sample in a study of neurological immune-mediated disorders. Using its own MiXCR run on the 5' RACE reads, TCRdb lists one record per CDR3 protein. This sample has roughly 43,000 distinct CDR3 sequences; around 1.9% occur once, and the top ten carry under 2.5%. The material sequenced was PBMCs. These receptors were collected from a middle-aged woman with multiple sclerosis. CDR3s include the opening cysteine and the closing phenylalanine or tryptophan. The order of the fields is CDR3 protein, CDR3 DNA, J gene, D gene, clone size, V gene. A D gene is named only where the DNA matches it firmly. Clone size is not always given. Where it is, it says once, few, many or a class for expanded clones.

CATARGAGKNIQYF,TGTGCCACAGCCCGGGGGGCCGGCAAAAACATTCAGTACTTC,TRBJ2-4,.,many,TRBV15
CASAGTAGSNEQFF,TGCGCCAGCGCCGGGACAGCCGGTTCCAATGAGCAGTTCTTC,TRBJ2-1,TRBD1,many,TRBV5-1
CASSLVGLMGPRNSHLHF,TGCGCCAGCAGCTTGGTGGGTTTGATGGGCCCACGGAATTCACACCTCCACTTT,TRBJ1-6,.,many,TRBV5-1
CASSYYYEQYF,TGTGCCAGCAGTTATTATTACGAGCAGTACTTC,TRBJ2-7,.,.,TRBV6-6
CASSPDGTGGTDTQYF,TGCGCCAGCAGCCCAGACGGGACAGGAGGCACAGATACGCAGTATTTT,TRBJ2-3,TRBD1,many,TRBV5-1
CASSKGDTEAFF,TGTGCCAGCTCGAAGGGGGACACTGAAGCTTTCTTT,TRBJ1-1,.,many,TRBV18
CASSSGQGGITQYF,TGTGCCAGCAGCTCGGGACAGGGGGGTATTACGCAGTATTTT,TRBJ2-3,TRBD1,many,TRBV5-6
CSASHPAGGHNEQFF,TGCAGTGCTTCCCACCCGGCAGGGGGGCACAATGAGCAGTTCTTC,TRBJ2-1,.,many,TRBV20-1
CASSLAGDNEQFF,TGTGCCAGCAGCTTGGCCGGGGACAATGAGCAGTTCTTC,TRBJ2-1,.,many,TRBV5-6
CASSPDTNYGYTF,TGTGCCAGCAGCCCGGACACAAACTATGGCTACACCTTC,TRBJ1-2,.,many,TRBV5-5
CAISDLGTEAFF,TGTGCCATCAGTGATTTGGGGACTGAAGCTTTCTTT,TRBJ1-1,.,many,TRBV10-3
CASSLGGLNTGELFF,TGTGCCAGCAGTTTAGGAGGACTAAACACCGGGGAGCTGTTTTTT,TRBJ2-2,.,many,TRBV12-3/TRBV12-4
CASSLKATAGANVLTF,TGCGCCAGCAGCTTGAAGGCTACCGCCGGGGCCAACGTCCTGACTTTC,TRBJ2-6,.,many,TRBV5-1
CAWDPGIYNEQFF,TGTGCCTGGGATCCCGGGATATACAATGAGCAGTTCTTC,TRBJ2-1,.,many,TRBV30
CAWSDPGGLSQPQHF,TGTGCCTGGAGTGATCCAGGGGGCTTAAGTCAGCCCCAGCATTTT,TRBJ1-5,TRBD1,many,TRBV30
CSADGGYTF,TGCAGCGCGGACGGGGGCTACACCTTC,TRBJ1-2,.,many,TRBV29-1
CASSLTGGDNQPQHF,TGCGCCAGCAGCTTGACAGGAGGAGACAATCAGCCCCAGCATTTT,TRBJ1-5,.,many,TRBV5-1
CASSPSAVLAKNIQYF,TGTGCCAGCAGCCCCTCGGCAGTGCTAGCCAAAAACATTCAGTACTTC,TRBJ2-4,.,many,TRBV7-2
CASSLGMEGSGNTIYF,TGCGCCAGCAGCTTGGGTATGGAGGGCTCTGGAAACACCATATATTTT,TRBJ1-3,.,many,TRBV5-1
CASSLGLRYGYTF,TGTGCCAGCAGCTTGGGGCTCCGCTATGGCTACACCTTC,TRBJ1-2,.,many,TRBV5-5
CASSLGGGSDEQYF,TGCGCCAGCAGCTTAGGCGGGGGATCCGACGAGCAGTACTTC,TRBJ2-7,TRBD2,many,TRBV5-1
CASSQAGRLNQPQHF,TGCGCCAGCAGCCAAGCCGGACGTCTCAATCAGCCCCAGCATTTT,TRBJ1-5,.,many,TRBV4-1
CASSGGAEAFF,TGCGCCAGCAGCGGGGGAGCCGAAGCTTTCTTT,TRBJ1-1,.,many,TRBV5-1
CASSSNDRQGVRHF,TGTGCCAGCAGCTCCAACGACCGACAGGGTGTCCGACATTTT,TRBJ1-5,TRBD1,many,TRBV7-9
CASSLEAGGYGYTF,TGTGCCAGCAGCTTGGAGGCCGGAGGCTATGGCTACACCTTC,TRBJ1-2,.,many,TRBV5-8
CASQSGTPNTGELFF,TGTGCCTCGCAATCCGGGACCCCCAACACCGGGGAGCTGTTTTTT,TRBJ2-2,.,many,TRBV24-1
CSALTSGGKDTQYF,TGCAGTGCCCTAACTAGCGGGGGGAAAGATACGCAGTATTTT,TRBJ2-3,TRBD2,many,TRBV20-1
CASSQGQAPYNEQFF,TGTGCCAGCAGCCAGGGACAGGCGCCCTACAATGAGCAGTTCTTC,TRBJ2-1,TRBD1,many,TRBV11-2
CSAYRSGGLPDTQYF,TGCAGTGCCTACCGTAGCGGGGGGCTTCCAGATACGCAGTATTTT,TRBJ2-3,TRBD2,many,TRBV20-1
CASSYPESQETQYF,TGTGCCAGCAGTTACCCAGAAAGCCAAGAGACCCAGTACTTC,TRBJ2-5,.,many,TRBV6-6
CATLTSGTGDHEQYF,TGTGCCACCTTGACCTCTGGGACAGGGGACCACGAGCAGTACTTC,TRBJ2-7,TRBD1,many,TRBV10-3
CASSFRDRDSPLHF,TGTGCCAGCAGCTTCCGGGACAGGGACTCACCCCTCCACTTT,TRBJ1-6,TRBD1,many,TRBV7-9
CASSPEPDQPQHF,TGCGCCAGCAGCCCTGAACCGGATCAGCCCCAGCATTTT,TRBJ1-5,.,many,TRBV5-1
CASSPRTGGDEQYF,TGTGCCAGCAGCCCGAGGACAGGGGGAGACGAGCAGTACTTC,TRBJ2-7,TRBD1,many,TRBV6-5
CASGQGTQNYEQYF,TGCGCCAGCGGACAGGGCACCCAGAACTACGAGCAGTACTTC,TRBJ2-7,TRBD1,many,TRBV5-1
CSARWTSGGRYNEQFF,TGCAGTGCTAGGTGGACTAGCGGGGGCCGATACAATGAGCAGTTCTTC,TRBJ2-1,TRBD2,many,TRBV20-1
CASSPGERRGELFF,TGTGCCAGCAGCCCGGGGGAGAGGCGCGGGGAGCTGTTTTTT,TRBJ2-2,.,many,TRBV9
CASSEFGKRTGEAFF,TGTGCCAGCAGTGAATTTGGCAAAAGGACAGGAGAAGCTTTCTTT,TRBJ1-1,TRBD1,many,TRBV25-1
CASSLSVGSPLHF,TGTGCCAGCAGCTTGTCGGTGGGTTCACCCCTCCACTTT,TRBJ1-6,.,many,TRBV5-5
CSARHRDRALSGEQFF,TGCAGTGCCAGGCACCGGGACAGGGCCTTATCCGGTGAGCAGTTCTTC,TRBJ2-1,TRBD1,medium-sized,TRBV20-1